This T cell receptor beta chain was captured in a study of blood T cell repertoires in COVID-19. As for the study in general: Samples came from the United States, Italy and Spain, spanning acute and convalescent COVID-19. PBMCs, B-cell-depleted T cells, or T cells were the source of the cDNA or gDNA that made up the material.

V was clipped by 1 base and J by 0 bases, with 7 bases between them. Germline assignment: CDR1 SGHTA and CDR2 FQGNSA. The CDR3 runs 15 residues. Authors' methods: Nucleated cell number was recorded as an estimate derived from reference gene primer amplification. The data were produced by immunoSEQ multiplex PCR, yet TCRdb's version contains in-frame clones alone and is incomplete. V, J and clone size are taken as reported in that table, and D and trimming were inferred from the DNA itself. This repertoire shows approximately 300,000 clones, around nine tenths found once; its top ten account for over 9%. The Seattle patients, enrolled during active infection, were followed longitudinally.

This chain joins TRBV7-2 and TRBJ1-5; TRBD1 is a possible D gene (5 bases). The TCR comes from a woman aged 30 to 39 with COVID-19, enrolled during active disease. Sequencing was done on a sample of peripheral blood. CDR3 loop: CASSLGRVSNQPQHF. The CDR3 bases are TGTGCCAGCAGCTTAGGCAGGGTTAGCAATCAGCCCCAGCATTTT.